This T cell receptor beta chain was identified in a study of T cell responses to AZD1222 COVID-19 vaccine (dated by TCRdb to 2020 to 2023). In terms of the full investigation: AZD1222 recipients given second doses at about 4 weeks or at about 12 weeks were pooled, since spike-specific TCR depth and breadth were not found to differ between the two schedules. TCR sequencing covered fewer than 250 trial participants: 200 to 220 given two doses of AZD1222 and about 26 given two doses of MenACWY control vaccine. Trial participants were enrolled by age into 18-55, 56-69 and 70-plus year subgroups, with 148, 28 and 57 TCR-sequenced participants respectively.

Comment on this clone: The antigen it recognizes is unknown. Per-base qualities were not stored, and no clone one base away is much larger.

The CDR3 regions of human TCRbeta chains were analyzed by immunosequencing. The study's own analysis went as follows. TCRs in the repertoires were matched against a reference library of SARS-CoV-2-specific TCRs that had been generated with the MIRA antigen-specificity platform. Breadth was defined as the fraction of unique TCRs that were SARS-CoV-2-associated. Depth was defined as the fraction of total T cells that were SARS-CoV-2-associated. Using the MIRA data, every spike-specific TCR was mapped to the spike region that the TCR reacted to and assigned to either a CD4 or a CD8 class. Log10-transformed breadth and depth values were compared by one-way ANOVA with Sidak's multiple comparisons tests. TCRdb limited this immuneACCESS table to in-frame rearrangements with V and J called. A share of clones is missing; checked studies link under half to unresolved V genes, and the rest is unexplained. For V, J and clone size, that table is used; D and trimming come from the DNA. Present in this sample are under 150,000 clones, less than 90% of which were seen just once. The ten biggest clones cover 2.4% of the sample.

Reading from cysteine to phenylalanine, the CDR3 counts 11 amino acids. This entry keeps only the CDR3 DNA: 33 bases, framed from base 1. Based on the germline V gene (reference sequence), the CDR1 and CDR2 sequences are LGHDT and YNNKEL. Trimming at the junction amounts to 4 bases on V and 5 bases on J, and the germline ends lie 5 bases apart. General conclusions and limits of the study: After two AZD1222 doses, both the breadth and the depth of spike-specific TCRs were significantly higher than at day 0 and than in MenACWY recipients. Participants were mostly white British, with more females than males. The authors suggested clonal diversity may have been underestimated. The 56-69-year group was small, and its depth increase did not reach significance, likely because of low power. No day 14 peak-response samples were available, so repertoires were characterized only after the peak T cell response. Only six or seven AZD1222 recipients were SARS-CoV-2 seropositive at baseline, limiting conclusions about previously exposed vaccinees. Reportedly, close to half of the unique spike-specific TCRs recognized epitopes lying outside the regions that are mutated in the B.1.351 and B.1.1.7 variants. The vaccine-associated CD4 TCRs covered the entire spike protein, and the dominant responses fell in regions 160-218 and 743-854.

The time point label corresponds to: baseline before first vaccination. Vaccinee samples were obtained from the UK trials COV001 and COV002, which included a single-blind randomized controlled phase 2/3 trial of AZD1222 (ChAdOx1 nCoV-19) in healthy adults. For TCRbeta chain sequencing, PBMC samples were collected from trial participants at day 0 and at day 28 after the second dose. The source was peripheral blood, collected on day 0 of AZD1222 vaccination. This clonotype was obtained from an adult in good health. This chain is built from TRBV3-1 (or the pseudogene TRBV3-2) and TRBJ2-5; the D match is possibly TRBD1 or TRBD2, with 5 bases aligned in each. The CDR3: CASSRGETQYF. The DNA reads TGTGCCAGCAGCCGGGGGGAGACCCAGTACTTC.